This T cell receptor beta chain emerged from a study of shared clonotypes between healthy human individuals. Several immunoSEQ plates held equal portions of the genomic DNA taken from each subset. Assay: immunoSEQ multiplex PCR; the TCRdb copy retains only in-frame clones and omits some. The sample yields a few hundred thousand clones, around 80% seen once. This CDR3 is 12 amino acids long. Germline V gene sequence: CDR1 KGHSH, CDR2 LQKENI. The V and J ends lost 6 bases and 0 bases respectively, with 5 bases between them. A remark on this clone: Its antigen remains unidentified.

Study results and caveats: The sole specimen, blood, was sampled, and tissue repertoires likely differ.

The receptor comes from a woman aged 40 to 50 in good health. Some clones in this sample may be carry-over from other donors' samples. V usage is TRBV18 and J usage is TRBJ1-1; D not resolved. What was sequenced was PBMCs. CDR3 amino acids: CASSLLNTEAFF. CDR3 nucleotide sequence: TGTGCCAGCTCCTTGTTGAACACTGAAGCTTTCTTT.